This TCR beta chain appears in the sequencing data of a study of cytomegalovirus exposure and HLA in healthy donors. This CDR3 is 15 amino acids long. With V trimmed by 3 bases and J by 5 bases, 7 bases remained unmatched. CDR1 is SEHNR, CDR2 FQNEAQ, per germline (reference sequence). Both 60 Vbeta primers and 13 Jbeta primers went into the PCR. Method: immunoSEQ multiplex PCR; TCRdb's copy keeps in-frame clones and lacks some. The sample shows approximately 200,000 clones, and roughly 0.74% sits with its ten largest clones. For this clone: Its cognate antigen is unknown.

Study-wide points: The authors later found most CMV-associated TCR beta chains appeared HLA-restricted. 16,951 TCR beta sequences were associated with HLA alleles at 0.05 false discovery rate in a later analysis.

The specimen was PBMCs. V usage is TRBV7-9 and J usage is TRBJ1-2; 9 bases fit TRBD1. The receptor's source is a boy younger than 18 in good health and CMV-seronegative. CDR3 residues: CASSFSGTGSYGYTF. CDR3 nucleotides: TGTGCCAGCAGCTTCTCCGGGACAGGGAGTTATGGCTACACCTTC.